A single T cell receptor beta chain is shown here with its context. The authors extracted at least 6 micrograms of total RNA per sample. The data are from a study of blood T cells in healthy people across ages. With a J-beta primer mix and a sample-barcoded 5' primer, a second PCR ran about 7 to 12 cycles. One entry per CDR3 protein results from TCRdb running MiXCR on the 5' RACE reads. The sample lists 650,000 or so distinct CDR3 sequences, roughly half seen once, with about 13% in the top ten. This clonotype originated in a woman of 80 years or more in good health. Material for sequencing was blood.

CDR3 in DNA: TGCAGCGTTGAAGGGGGGTTAGGAAACTATGGCTACACCTTC. It specifies CSVEGGLGNYGYTF. The J gene is TRBJ1-2, the V gene TRBV29-1, with D possibly matching TRBD1 (5 bases). The CDR3 has 14 residues. The germline V gene encodes CDR1 SQVTM and CDR2 ANQGSEA. Trimming pared 1 base from V and 2 bases from J, leaving 11 bases between.